This T cell receptor beta chain was sequenced during a study of Ad26.COV2.S vaccination and SARS-CoV-2 variants. V was shortened by 0 bases and J by 9 bases, with 13 bases between the two germline ends. CDR3 length: 14 residues. Germline-derived CDR1 and CDR2 are SGHRS and YFSETQ. Generated by immunoSEQ multiplex PCR, the TCRdb table keeps only in-frame clones and is missing some. The data show some 480,000 clones, around 90% seen once. This clone has a single count. Treatment: over 15 received Ad26.COV2.S at low or high dose, single or two shots; several received placebo; per-sample allocation not given. Specimen acquisition occurred on day 63 following the initial vaccine or placebo injection.

The sequence was obtained from a person between 18 and 59 years old who received the Ad26.COV2.S COVID-19 vaccine or a placebo. The chain carries TRBV5-1 and TRBJ2-1; TRBD1 is a possible D gene (6 bases). Sequences were derived from peripheral blood, sampled in a trial of Ad26.COV2.S vaccine versus placebo. CDR3 sequence reads: CASSLVQGVGEQFF. CDR3 in DNA: TGCGCCAGCAGCTTGGTACAGGGTGTTGGTGAGCAGTTCTTC.